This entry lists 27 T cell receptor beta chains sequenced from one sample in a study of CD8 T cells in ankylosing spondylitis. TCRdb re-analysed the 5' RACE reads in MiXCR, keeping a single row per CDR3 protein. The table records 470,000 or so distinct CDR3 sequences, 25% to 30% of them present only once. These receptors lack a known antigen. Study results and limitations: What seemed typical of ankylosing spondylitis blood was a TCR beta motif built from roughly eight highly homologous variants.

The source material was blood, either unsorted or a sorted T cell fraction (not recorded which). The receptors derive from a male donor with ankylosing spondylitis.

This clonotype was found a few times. The DNA of the CDR3 is TGTGCCAGCAGCTTGGCTAGCGGGAGAGGGCGAGAGACCCAGTACTTC. Protein: CASSLASGRGRETQYF. The V call is TRBV5-6, the J call TRBJ2-5, with 10 bases aligning to TRBD2. CDR1 is SGHDT, CDR2 YYEEEE, per germline. J gave up 4 bases and V 0 bases, and 6 bases lay outside the gene matches. CDR3 length equals 16 residues. Full variable domain (outside the CDR3, taken from reference TRBV5-6 and TRBJ2-5): DAGVTQSPTHLIKTRGQQVTLRCSPKSGHDTVSWYQQALGQGPQFIFQYYEEEERQRGNFPDRFSGHQFPNYSSELNVNALLLGDSALYLCASSLASGRGRETQYFGPGTRLLVL.

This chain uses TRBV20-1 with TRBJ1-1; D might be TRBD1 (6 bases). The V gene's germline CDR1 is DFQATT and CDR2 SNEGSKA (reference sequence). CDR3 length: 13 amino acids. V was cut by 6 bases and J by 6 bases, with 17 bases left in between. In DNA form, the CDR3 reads TGCAGTGCCTATTCTTACAGGGCCGCTGAAGCTTTCTTT. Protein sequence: CSAYSYRAAEAFF.

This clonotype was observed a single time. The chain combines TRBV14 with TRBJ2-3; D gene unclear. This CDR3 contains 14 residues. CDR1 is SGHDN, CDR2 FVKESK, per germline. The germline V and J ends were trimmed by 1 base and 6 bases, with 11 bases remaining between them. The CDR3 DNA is TGTGCCAGCAGCCAAGTGCAACGTTCGGATACGCAGTATTTT. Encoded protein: CASSQVQRSDTQYF.

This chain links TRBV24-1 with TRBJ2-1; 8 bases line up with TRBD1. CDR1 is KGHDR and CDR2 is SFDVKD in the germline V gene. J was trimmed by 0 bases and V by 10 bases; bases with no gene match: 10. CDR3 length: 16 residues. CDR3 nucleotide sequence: TGTGCCACTCAGGGGGCCGAGGGGGACTCCTACAATGAGCAGTTCTTC. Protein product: CATQGAEGDSYNEQFF.

CDR3 bases: TGTGCCACCAGCAGAGGTTCAGGCGAGCAGTACTTC. This codes for CATSRGSGEQYF. This sequence joins TRBV15 and TRBJ2-7, with D unresolved. Per the germline V gene, CDR1 is LNHNV and CDR2 is YYDKDF (reference sequence). The CDR3 sequence is 12 residues long. The ends were cut back, 1 base at V and 6 bases at J, with 7 bases in the middle.

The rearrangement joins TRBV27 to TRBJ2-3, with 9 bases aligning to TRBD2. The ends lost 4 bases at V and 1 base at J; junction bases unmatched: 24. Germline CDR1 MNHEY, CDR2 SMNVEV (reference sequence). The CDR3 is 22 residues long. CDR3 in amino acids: CASSSYGRASGITKVRTDTQYF. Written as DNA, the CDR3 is TGTGCCAGCAGTTCATATGGTAGGGCTAGCGGGATCACAAAGGTTCGCACAGATACGCAGTATTTT.

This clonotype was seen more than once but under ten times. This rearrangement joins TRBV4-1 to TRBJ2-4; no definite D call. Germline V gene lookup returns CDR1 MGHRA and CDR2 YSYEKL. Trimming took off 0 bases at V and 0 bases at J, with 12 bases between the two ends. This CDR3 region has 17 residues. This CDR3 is CASSQEINRRAKNIQYF. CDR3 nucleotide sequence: TGCGCCAGCAGCCAAGAGATCAACCGCCGAGCCAAAAACATTCAGTACTTC.

This CDR3 reads CSATGTPTATDTQYF. CDR3 nucleotide sequence: TGCAGTGCTACGGGAACACCAACGGCCACAGATACGCAGTATTTT. This chain uses TRBV20-1 with TRBJ2-3, with a possible D match to TRBD2 (5 bases). The CDR3 has 15 amino acids. Trimming stripped 4 bases from V and 2 bases from J, with 16 bases between. The germline V gene has CDR1 DFQATT and CDR2 SNEGSKA (reference sequence).

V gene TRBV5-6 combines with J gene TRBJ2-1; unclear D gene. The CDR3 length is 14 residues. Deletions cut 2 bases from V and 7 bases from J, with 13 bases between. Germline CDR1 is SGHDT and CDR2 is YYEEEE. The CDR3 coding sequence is TGTGCCAGCAGCTTCGGATACAGTTGGAATGAGCAGTTCTTC. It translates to CASSFGYSWNEQFF.

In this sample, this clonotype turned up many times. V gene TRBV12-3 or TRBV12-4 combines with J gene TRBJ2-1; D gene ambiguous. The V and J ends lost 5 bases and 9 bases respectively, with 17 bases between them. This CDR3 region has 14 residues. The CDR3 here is CASSPPGPTSEQFF. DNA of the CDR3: TGTGCCAGCAGTCCCCCGGGCCCTACGTCTGAGCAGTTCTTC.

Here the CDR3 DNA reads TGCAGTGCTAGTCAGCGGGAGAAGAGCTACAATGAGCAGTTCTTC. This gives the protein CSASQREKSYNEQFF. The V call is TRBV20-1, the J call TRBJ2-1; 8 nucleotides line up with TRBD2. Germline CDR1 reads DFQATT; CDR2 reads SNEGSKA (reference sequence). Trimming removed 3 bases from V and 3 bases from J; junction bases left unmatched: 7. The CDR3 runs 15 residues.

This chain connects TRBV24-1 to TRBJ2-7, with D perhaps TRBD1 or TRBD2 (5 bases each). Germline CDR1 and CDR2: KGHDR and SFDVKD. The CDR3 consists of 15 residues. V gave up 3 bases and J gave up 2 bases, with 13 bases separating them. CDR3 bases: TGTGCCACCAGTGATCCGTCCGGGGCTACCTACGAGCAGTACTTC. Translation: CATSDPSGATYEQYF.

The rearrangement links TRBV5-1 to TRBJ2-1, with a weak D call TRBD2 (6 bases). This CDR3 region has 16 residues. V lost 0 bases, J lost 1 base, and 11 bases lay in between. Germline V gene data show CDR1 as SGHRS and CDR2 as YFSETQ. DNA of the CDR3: TGCGCCAGCAGCTTGGTAGCTAGCGTGTCCTACAATGAGCAGTTCTTC. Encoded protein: CASSLVASVSYNEQFF.

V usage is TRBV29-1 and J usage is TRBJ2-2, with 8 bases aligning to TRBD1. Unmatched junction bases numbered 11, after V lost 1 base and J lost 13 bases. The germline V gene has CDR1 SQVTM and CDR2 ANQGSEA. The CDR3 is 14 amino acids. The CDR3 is CSVEVSGGVRGLFF. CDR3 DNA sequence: TGCAGCGTTGAAGTGTCAGGGGGCGTTCGAGGGCTGTTTTTT.

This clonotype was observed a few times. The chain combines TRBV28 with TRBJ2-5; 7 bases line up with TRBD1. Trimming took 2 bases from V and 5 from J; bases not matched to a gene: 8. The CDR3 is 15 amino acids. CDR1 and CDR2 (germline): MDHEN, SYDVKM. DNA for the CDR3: TGTGCCAGCAGTTTACGACCAGGCAGGGGGGAGACCCAGTACTTC. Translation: CASSLRPGRGETQYF.

The CDR3: CASSPQPTMVNEQFF. For the CDR3, the DNA is TGTGCCAGCTCACCCCAGCCGACAATGGTCAATGAGCAGTTCTTC. The chain employs TRBV18 and TRBJ2-1, with no clear D. The germline V gene has CDR1 KGHSH and CDR2 LQKENI. The V and J ends lost 3 bases and 6 bases respectively, with 15 bases between them. This CDR3 is built from 15 residues.

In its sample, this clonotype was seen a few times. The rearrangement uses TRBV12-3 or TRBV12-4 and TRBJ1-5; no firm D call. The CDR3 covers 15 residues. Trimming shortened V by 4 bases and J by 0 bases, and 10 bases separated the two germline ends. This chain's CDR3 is CASSSKGSSNQPQHF. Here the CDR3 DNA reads TGTGCCAGCAGTTCAAAAGGGAGTAGCAATCAGCCCCAGCATTTT.

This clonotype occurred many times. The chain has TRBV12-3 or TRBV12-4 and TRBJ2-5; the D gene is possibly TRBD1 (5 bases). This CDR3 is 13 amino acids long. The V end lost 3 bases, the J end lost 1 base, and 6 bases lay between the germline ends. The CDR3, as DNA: TGTGCCAGCAGTTTTAGGGGCCAAGAGACCCAGTACTTC. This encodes CASSFRGQETQYF.

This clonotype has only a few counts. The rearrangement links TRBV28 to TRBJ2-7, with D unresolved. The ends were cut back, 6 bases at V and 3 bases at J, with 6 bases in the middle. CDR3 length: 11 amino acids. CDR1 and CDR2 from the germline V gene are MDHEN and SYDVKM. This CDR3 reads CASRNHYEQYF. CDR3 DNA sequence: TGTGCCAGCAGAAACCACTACGAGCAGTACTTC.

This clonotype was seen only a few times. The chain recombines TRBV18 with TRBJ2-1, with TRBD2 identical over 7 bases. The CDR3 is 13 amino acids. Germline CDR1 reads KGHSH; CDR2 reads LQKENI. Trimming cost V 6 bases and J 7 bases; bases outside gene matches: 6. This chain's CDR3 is CASSREDRNEQFF. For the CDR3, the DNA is TGTGCCAGCTCCCGGGAGGACCGGAATGAGCAGTTCTTC.

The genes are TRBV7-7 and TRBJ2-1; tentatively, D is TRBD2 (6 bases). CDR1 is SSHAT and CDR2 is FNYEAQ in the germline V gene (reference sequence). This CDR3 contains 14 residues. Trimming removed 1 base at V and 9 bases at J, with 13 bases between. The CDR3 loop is CASSLEGGIGEQFF. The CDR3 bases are TGTGCCAGCAGCTTAGAGGGCGGGATCGGTGAGCAGTTCTTC.

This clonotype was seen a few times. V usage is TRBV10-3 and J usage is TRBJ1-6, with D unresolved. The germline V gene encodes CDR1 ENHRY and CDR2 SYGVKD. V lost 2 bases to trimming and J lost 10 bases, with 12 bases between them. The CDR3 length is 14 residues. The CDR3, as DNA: TGTGCCATCAGTGAGGAAGGCCTCGGGTCACCCCTCCACTTT. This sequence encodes CAISEEGLGSPLHF.

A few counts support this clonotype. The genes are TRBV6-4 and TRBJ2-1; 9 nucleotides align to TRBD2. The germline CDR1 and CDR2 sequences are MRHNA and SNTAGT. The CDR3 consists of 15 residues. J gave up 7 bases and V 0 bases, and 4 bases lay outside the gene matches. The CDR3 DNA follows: TGTGCCAGCAGTGACTCGGGCGGGAGGGCAAATGAGCAGTTCTTC. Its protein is CASSDSGGRANEQFF.

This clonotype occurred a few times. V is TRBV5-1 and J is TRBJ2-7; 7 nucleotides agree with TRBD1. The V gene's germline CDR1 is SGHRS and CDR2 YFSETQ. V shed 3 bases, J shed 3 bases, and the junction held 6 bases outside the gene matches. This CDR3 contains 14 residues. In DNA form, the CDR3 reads TGCGCCAGCAGCTCAGTGGACAGGAACTACGAGCAGTACTTC. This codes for CASSSVDRNYEQYF.

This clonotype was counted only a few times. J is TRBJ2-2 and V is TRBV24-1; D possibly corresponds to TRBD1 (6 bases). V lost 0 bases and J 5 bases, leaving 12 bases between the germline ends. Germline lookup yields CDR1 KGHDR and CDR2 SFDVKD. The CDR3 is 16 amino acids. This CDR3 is CATSDLKGHRTGELFF. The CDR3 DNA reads TGTGCCACCAGTGATTTGAAGGGACATCGAACCGGGGAGCTGTTTTTT.

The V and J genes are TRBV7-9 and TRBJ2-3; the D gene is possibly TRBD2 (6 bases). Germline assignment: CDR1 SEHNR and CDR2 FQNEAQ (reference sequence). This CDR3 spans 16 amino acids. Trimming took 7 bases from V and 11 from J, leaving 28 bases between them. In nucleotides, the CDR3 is TGTGCCAGCACCTACGACCCGGGACTTCAAATCCCGGGGCAGTATTTT. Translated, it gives CASTYDPGLQIPGQYF.

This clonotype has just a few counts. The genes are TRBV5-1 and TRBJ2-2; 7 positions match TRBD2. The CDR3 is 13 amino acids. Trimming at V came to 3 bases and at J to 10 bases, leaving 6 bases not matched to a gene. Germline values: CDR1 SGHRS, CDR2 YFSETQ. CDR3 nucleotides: TGCGCCAGCAGCTCCATAGCGGGCCTGGAGCTGTTTTTT. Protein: CASSSIAGLELFF.